This entry features one T cell receptor beta chain sequence. Its antigen is undetermined. This entry belongs to a study of T cells expressing NK-cell markers. For the study at large: The study drew TCR beta repertoires from sorted CD3+CD56+NKG2C+, CD3+CD56+NKG2C- and CD3+CD56-NKG2C+ T cells. Of eight sequenced donors, seven were HCMV-seropositive and one HCMV-seronegative.

The germline CDR1 and CDR2 sequences are WSHSY and SAAADI. The CDR3 loop spans 17 amino acids. Study outcomes and limitations: Of the CD8+ T cells in roughly 6 donors, roughly 1.0-7.0% belonged to dominant NKG2C+ clonotypes.

Production of TCR beta cDNA relied on 5'RACE template switching with UMIs. From the 5' RACE reads, TCRdb lists one entry per CDR3 protein and no DNA. This sample's clone table lists almost 450,000 distinct CDR3 sequences. The TCR was taken from a woman between 18 and 70 years old in good health. The gene calls are TRBV10-2 and TRBJ1-2. Sequencing was performed on blood T cells: a sorted CD56 or NKG2C T cell subset, CD4+ or CD8+ T cells, or bulk PBMC T cells (not recorded which). CDR3 amino acids: CASRGLRTVEEVYGYTF.